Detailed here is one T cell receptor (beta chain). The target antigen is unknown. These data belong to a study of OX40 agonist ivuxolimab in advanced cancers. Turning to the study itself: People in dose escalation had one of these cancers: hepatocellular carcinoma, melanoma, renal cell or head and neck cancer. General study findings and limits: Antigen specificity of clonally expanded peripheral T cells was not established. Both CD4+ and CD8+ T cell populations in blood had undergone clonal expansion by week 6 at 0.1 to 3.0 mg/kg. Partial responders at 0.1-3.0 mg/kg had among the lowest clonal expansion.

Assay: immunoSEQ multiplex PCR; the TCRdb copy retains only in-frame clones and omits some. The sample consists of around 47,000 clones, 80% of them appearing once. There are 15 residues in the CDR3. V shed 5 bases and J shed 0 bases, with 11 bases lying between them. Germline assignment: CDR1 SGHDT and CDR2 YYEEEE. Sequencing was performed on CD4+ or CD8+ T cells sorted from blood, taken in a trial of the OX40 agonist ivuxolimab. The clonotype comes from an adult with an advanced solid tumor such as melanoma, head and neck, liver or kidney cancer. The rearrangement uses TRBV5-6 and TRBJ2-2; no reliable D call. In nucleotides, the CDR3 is TGTGCCAGCAGATATGGGCCACCGAACACCGGGGAGCTGTTTTTT. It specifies CASRYGPPNTGELFF.